This T cell receptor (beta chain) was documented in a study of shared clonotypes between healthy human individuals. An even split of each subset's genomic DNA across several immunoSEQ plates was performed. Repertoires were generated with immunoSEQ multiplex PCR, while TCRdb's copy carries only in-frame clones and drops some. The table lists 2,500,000 or so clones, 93% of them singletons, with roughly 0.36% in the top ten. On this clone itself: Antigen specificity is unknown.

Points from the study as a whole: Depth was large, yet rarefaction showed that sorted-subset sequencing was incomplete. Generally, estimated richness proved larger in naive subsets than it did in memory subsets.

Looked up from germline, CDR1 is SGDLS and CDR2 is YYNGEE. Trimming cost V 0 bases and J 4 bases; bases outside gene matches: 6. This CDR3 has 15 amino acids. The V and J genes are TRBV9 and TRBJ2-7; 8 bases agree with TRBD1. The clonotype comes from a man in his late teens or twenties in good health. Some clones in this sample may be carry-over from other donors' samples. Sample: naive CD4+ T cells from PBMCs. Described subset: CD45RA+ positively selected. CDR3 region: CASSVAAGGFYEQYF. The CDR3, as DNA: TGTGCCAGCAGCGTAGCGGCAGGGGGCTTTTACGAGCAGTACTTC.